A single sample gave rise to the 21 T cell receptor beta chains below, sequenced in a study of T cells in women clearing cervical HPV infection. The method was immunoSEQ multiplex PCR; TCRdb's version includes in-frame clones alone and lacks a portion of them. Recorded for this sample: tens of thousands of clones. The specimen sequenced was blood buffy coat. These receptor sequences come from a woman between 18 and 69 years old with a cervical HPV16 infection that either progressed to CIN3+ or cleared (not recorded which).

Notes on this clone: The read terminates 3 residues before the CDR3 end, so the remaining end is supplied by the germline J gene. The chain is built from TRBV5-1 and TRBJ2-3, with D perhaps TRBD2 (5 bases). V gave up 2 bases and J gave up 3 bases, with 19 bases separating them. Germline lookup yields CDR1 SGHRS and CDR2 YFSETQ. CDR3 length equals 17 residues. CDR3 DNA (partial): TGCGCCAGCAGCTTTTCCCTCGTGGCGGCGGGTACAGATACG. This encodes CASSFSLVAAGTDT. The CDR3, in full, reads CASSFSLVAAGTDTQYF.

The CDR3 sequence: CASSGASTNEKLFF. CDR3 DNA, as far as it was read: TGTGCCAGCAGTGGAGCATCAACTAATGAAAAG. This sequence joins TRBV6-1 and TRBJ2-2; D gene uncertain. The CDR3 goes on 3 residues after the read ends, and that part is filled in from the germline J gene. The CDR3 loop spans 14 amino acids. CDR1 is MNHNS and CDR2 is SASEGT in the germline V gene.

As to this clone: The read ends 3 residues before the CDR3 terminus; that terminus is restored from the germline J gene. The rearrangement joins TRBV20-1 to TRBJ2-1; no firm D call. Germline V CDR1 and CDR2: DFQATT, SNEGSKA (reference sequence). This CDR3 region has 17 residues. Trimming stripped 3 bases from V and 3 bases from J, with 21 bases between. The CDR3 is CSASRLKTPTYYNEQFF. CDR3 DNA, as far as it was read: TGCAGTGCTAGCCGTTTGAAAACCCCCACCTACTACAATGAG.

On this clone itself: The read ends 3 residues before the CDR3 terminus; that terminus is restored from the germline J gene. The chain combines TRBV7-2 with TRBJ1-2; 7 nucleotides line up with TRBD1. Germline trimming cut 5 bases from V and 2 bases from J; bases unmatched to any gene: 2. Germline values: CDR1 SGHTA, CDR2 FQGNSA. The CDR3 consists of 13 residues. This CDR3 is CASSRDSNYGYTF. CDR3 bases read: TGTGCCAGCAGCCGGGACAGCAACTATGGC.

This clone shows up as medium-sized by frequency. Read sequence stops 3 residues before the CDR3 end, and the germline J gene provides the missing end. The chain is built from TRBV6-1 and TRBJ2-3; 8 positions agree with TRBD1. This CDR3 has 15 amino acids. Trimming took 3 bases from V and 4 from J; bases not matched to a gene: 6. The V gene's germline CDR1 is MNHNS and CDR2 SASEGT. The sequenced part of the CDR3 DNA is TGTGCCAGCAGTGACGGACAGGGTGGAGCAGATACG. This codes for CASSDGQGGADT. The whole CDR3 region reads CASSDGQGGADTQYF.

This clone is classed as medium-sized by frequency. The read comes to an end 3 residues before the CDR3 does, leaving the germline J gene to fill in the end. This chain links TRBV23-1 with TRBJ2-2; TRBD1 agrees at 11 bases. TRBV23-1 is an ORF, with its function uncertain. The CDR3 covers 16 residues. J lost 3 bases, V lost 11 bases, and 11 bases had no gene match. This chain's CDR3 is CAGAGPGQGDTGELFF. The DNA read from the CDR3 is TGCGCCGGGGCAGGGCCGGGACAGGGGGACACCGGGGAG.

Concerning this clone: The read ends 3 residues before the CDR3 terminus; that terminus is restored from the germline J gene. V gene TRBV2 combines with J gene TRBJ1-5; possible D gene TRBD1, 5 bases. CDR3 size: 13 residues. Per germline, CDR1 SNHLY and CDR2 FYNNEI. The V end lost 11 bases, the J end lost 0 bases, and 11 bases lay between the germline ends. CDR3 DNA (partial): TGTGCCGCCAGGGAAAATAGCAATCAGCCC. Its protein product is CAARENSNQP. The whole CDR3 protein is CAARENSNQPQHF.

As to this clone: Coverage ceases 3 residues before the CDR3 finishes, and the germline J gene fills in the end. The rearrangement joins TRBV7-2 to TRBJ1-1; D uncertain. Germline V lookup: CDR1 SGHTA, CDR2 FQGNSA. The CDR3 length is 14 residues. V lost 2 bases, J lost 0 bases, and 7 bases lay in between. The DNA read from the CDR3 is TGTGCCAGCAGCTTAACTGAGTTGAACACTGAA. Amino acid sequence: CASSLTELNTE. The full CDR3 sequence reads CASSLTELNTEAFF.

Concerning this clone: Coverage ceases 3 residues before the CDR3 finishes, and the germline J gene fills in the end. This chain joins TRBV20-1 and TRBJ2-6, with 7 bases fitting TRBD1. The CDR3 sequence is 16 residues long. Germline V gene data show CDR1 as DFQATT and CDR2 as SNEGSKA (reference sequence). J gave up 0 bases and V 6 bases, and 8 bases lay outside the gene matches. CDR3 DNA (partial): TGCAGTGCCACTCCGGGACAGAACTCTGGGGCCAACGTC. Translating gives CSATPGQNSGANV. From start to end, the CDR3 is CSATPGQNSGANVLTF.

As concerns this clone: Read sequence stops 3 residues before the CDR3 end, and the germline J gene provides the missing end. The chain employs TRBV5-1 and TRBJ2-3; 11 nucleotides agree with TRBD2. The CDR3 has 16 amino acids. V was pared by 4 bases and J by 1 base, with 5 bases of the junction left unmatched. Germline CDR1 and CDR2: SGHRS and YFSETQ. The CDR3 sequence is CASSLLTSGGTDTQYF. CDR3 bases read: TGCGCCAGCAGCCTCCTGACTAGCGGGGGCACAGATACG.

Concerning this clone: The sequence runs out 3 residues before the end of the CDR3; the remainder is reconstructed from the germline J gene. The rearrangement links TRBV20-1 to TRBJ1-2; D is perhaps TRBD1 (6 bases). This CDR3 region has 13 residues. With 3 bases removed from V and 5 bases from J, the gap between germline ends came to 13 bases. Germline values: CDR1 DFQATT, CDR2 SNEGSKA (reference sequence). CDR3 bases read: TGCAGTGCTAGCAAAGGGGGTCGGTATGGC. This sequence encodes CSASKGGRYG. The whole CDR3 region reads CSASKGGRYGYTF.

About this clone itself: The sequenced fragment ends 3 residues before the CDR3 boundary, so the rest is inferred from the germline J gene. The V gene is TRBV23-1, the J gene TRBJ1-2, with D perhaps matching TRBD1 (5 bases). TRBV23-1 is treated as an ORF (open reading frame) with a function not yet certain. This CDR3 has 16 amino acids. The CDR3 bases that were read are TGCGCCAGCAGGCAGCTCCCAGGGAGCTCCTACAATGAC. It translates to CASRQLPGSSYND. In full, the CDR3 is CASRQLPGSSYNDYTF.

Turning to this clone: The sequenced fragment ends 3 residues before the CDR3 boundary, so the rest is inferred from the germline J gene. This rearrangement joins TRBV5-6 to TRBJ1-2; 10 bases map to TRBD1. CDR1 and CDR2 from the germline V gene are SGHDT and YYEEEE. The CDR3 runs to 13 residues. The DNA read from the CDR3 is TGTGCCAGCTCAGACAGGGGGCGATACGAC. The encoded protein is CASSDRGRYD. In full, the CDR3 is CASSDRGRYDYTF.

On this clone itself: The read ends 3 residues shy of where the CDR3 ends; the end is completed using the germline J gene. The rearrangement uses TRBV20-1 and TRBJ2-1, with 12 bases lining up with TRBD2. This CDR3 contains 15 residues. The V gene end was trimmed by 1 base and the J gene end by 4 bases; junction bases not matched to a gene: 2. The germline CDR1 and CDR2 sequences are DFQATT and SNEGSKA (reference sequence). Here the CDR3 reads CSARGTSGVYNEQFF. The DNA read from the CDR3 is TGCAGTGCTAGAGGGACTAGCGGGGTTTACAATGAG.

Worth noting for this clone: The read halts 3 residues ahead of the CDR3 end, with the missing end drawn from the germline J gene. The chain couples TRBV20-1 to TRBJ2-7; 12 bases are shared with TRBD2. Losses at the gene ends were 8 bases for V and 2 bases for J; bases not matched to a gene: 7. Germline V gene data show CDR1 as DFQATT and CDR2 as SNEGSKA (reference sequence). The CDR3 is 14 residues long. Incomplete CDR3 DNA: TGCAGTTGTTTTACTAGCGGGGGGCCCTACGAG. Amino acid sequence: CSCFTSGGPYE. The whole CDR3 protein is CSCFTSGGPYEQYF.

Of note for this clone: The DNA ends 3 residues before the CDR3 does, and the rest of the CDR3 is filled in from the germline J gene. This chain uses TRBV7-9 with TRBJ2-7; the D call may be TRBD1 or TRBD2 (5 bases each). Trimming cost V 5 bases and J 3 bases, with 14 bases left between them. The CDR3 spans 14 residues. Germline V gene lookup returns CDR1 SEHNR and CDR2 FQNEAQ (reference sequence). The CDR3 reads CASSTTVRGYEQYF. The sequenced CDR3 bases are TGTGCCAGCAGCACAACAGTGAGGGGCTACGAG.

In the case of this clone: The read terminates 3 residues before the CDR3 end, so the remaining end is supplied by the germline J gene. The chain recombines TRBV25-1 with TRBJ2-7, with D tentatively TRBD1 (6 bases). This CDR3 has 13 residues. Germline V lookup: CDR1 MGHDK, CDR2 SYGVNS. V dropped 4 bases and J dropped 5 bases, with 12 bases sitting between them. The CDR3 loop reads CASSGDRWDEQYF. Partial CDR3 DNA: TGTGCCAGCAGTGGAGACAGGTGGGACGAG.

Concerning this clone: The read halts 3 residues ahead of the CDR3 end, with the missing end drawn from the germline J gene. The V call is TRBV7-7, the J call TRBJ2-3, with TRBD2 matching 10 bases. CDR3 size: 17 residues. The germline CDR1 and CDR2 sequences are SSHAT and FNYEAQ (reference sequence). V was pared by 3 bases and J by 0 bases, with 6 bases of the junction left unmatched. CDR3 loop: CASSFPSGGGSTDTQYF. CDR3 DNA, as far as it was read: TGTGCCAGCAGCTTTCCGAGCGGGGGGGGGAGCACAGATACG.

In the case of this clone: The read falls 3 residues short of the CDR3 end, and the missing part is taken from the germline J gene. The J gene is TRBJ2-4, the V gene TRBV2, with D possibly matching TRBD2 (5 bases). In germline, CDR1 is SNHLY, CDR2 FYNNEI. This CDR3 has 16 amino acids. CDR3 sequence: CANSRAWGEGVYGQYF. The part of the CDR3 DNA that was read is TGTGCCAACTCGCGGGCTTGGGGTGAGGGTGTCTATGGT.

Points on this clone: Coverage ceases 3 residues before the CDR3 finishes, and the germline J gene fills in the end. V is TRBV20-1 and J is TRBJ1-2, with D maybe TRBD1 (6 bases). The CDR3 runs 14 residues. CDR1 DFQATT and CDR2 SNEGSKA come from the germline V gene (reference sequence). The covered CDR3 bases are TGCAGTGCTAGAGATTACAGGGCGCAGGGGGGC. Its translation is CSARDYRAQGG. The whole CDR3 region reads CSARDYRAQGGYTF.

In regard to this clone: The read falls 3 residues short of the CDR3 end, and the missing part is taken from the germline J gene. The V and J genes are TRBV7-9 and TRBJ1-2; maybe TRBD1 (5 bases). Germline V CDR1 and CDR2: SEHNR, FQNEAQ (reference sequence). The CDR3 loop spans 15 amino acids. CDR3 DNA (partial): TGTGCCAGCAGCTTCCACCAGGACACGAACAATGAC. As protein: CASSFHQDTNND. The complete CDR3 sequence is CASSFHQDTNNDYTF.